These 32 T cell receptor beta chains share one sample of origin, sequenced in a study of T-cell reconstitution after alpha-beta-depleted transplantation in children. This sample's TCRbeta library carried unique molecular identifier barcodes. TCRdb re-called the PCR reads through MiXCR, storing one row per CDR3 protein. The table lists fewer than 400,000 distinct CDR3 sequences, around 21% of them singletons. The sequenced sample was PBMCs from the stem cell graft donor, obtained from the stem cell graft. The receptors come from a human donor who donated a stem cell graft to a child with acute myeloid leukemia.

This clonotype was seen many times. This chain links TRBV29-1 with TRBJ2-1; 7 bases line up with TRBD2. Germline CDR1 and CDR2: SQVTM and ANQGSEA. V lost 0 bases, J lost 5 bases, and 4 bases stayed unmatched. This CDR3 has 14 residues. The CDR3 coding sequence is TGCAGCGTTGAAGAAGCGGGGTTCAACAATGAGCAGTTCTTC. It encodes CSVEEAGFNNEQFF.

The rearrangement joins TRBV4-1 to TRBJ2-7, with 15 nucleotides matching TRBD2. V was pared by 3 bases and J by 6 bases, with 6 bases of the junction left unmatched. This CDR3 is built from 16 residues. Per the germline V gene, CDR1 is MGHRA and CDR2 is YSYEKL. This CDR3 is CASSQIGTSGRSEQYF. Written as DNA, the CDR3 is TGCGCCAGCAGCCAGATTGGGACTAGCGGGAGGTCCGAGCAGTACTTC.

This clonotype was counted many times. The chain couples TRBV29-1 to TRBJ2-1, with 9 bases matching TRBD2. The germline gives CDR1 SQVTM, CDR2 ANQGSEA. This CDR3 contains 12 residues. The CDR3 coding sequence is TGCAGTAGCGGGAGCAACTACAATGAGCAGTTCTTC. It translates to CSSGSNYNEQFF.

V usage is TRBV3-1 and J usage is TRBJ2-1; D ambiguous. Per the germline V gene, CDR1 is LGHDT and CDR2 is YNNKEL (reference sequence). Trimming pared 0 bases from V and 0 bases from J, leaving 9 bases between. The CDR3 loop spans 16 amino acids. The CDR3 DNA follows: TGTGCCAGCAGCCAAGATCCAGCCAGCTCCTACAATGAGCAGTTCTTC. This encodes CASSQDPASSYNEQFF.

This clonotype was seen at least ten times. The chain is built from TRBV7-2 and TRBJ2-1; 14 nucleotides align to TRBD2. The V segment lost 5 bases and the J segment 6 bases; nucleotides outside the gene matches: 6. Germline V gives CDR1 SGHTA, CDR2 FQGNSA. CDR3 length: 16 amino acids. The CDR3 bases are TGTGCCAGCAGCGTCACCGGGACTAGCGGGAGCAATGAGCAGTTCTTC. This gives the protein CASSVTGTSGSNEQFF.

In this sample, this clonotype turned up a few times. The CDR3 region has the DNA TGTGCCAGCACCGCGGACAGAATGAACACTGAAGCTTTCTTT. Encoded protein: CASTADRMNTEAFF. V gene TRBV12-3 or TRBV12-4 combines with J gene TRBJ1-1; D is possibly TRBD1 (6 bases). Trimming took off 7 bases at V and 0 bases at J, with 12 bases between the two ends. The CDR3 contains 14 residues.

This clonotype came up a few times. V usage is TRBV12-3 or TRBV12-4 and J usage is TRBJ2-7; tentative D call: TRBD1 (5 bases). This CDR3 contains 14 residues. Trimming stripped 2 bases from V and 2 bases from J, with 10 bases between. The CDR3 nucleotides read TGTGCCAGCAGTTTATTCGTGGGGCCCTACGAGCAGTACTTC. Protein: CASSLFVGPYEQYF.

The V call is TRBV20-1, the J call TRBJ2-5, with 11 bases fitting TRBD1. Germline loops: CDR1 DFQATT, CDR2 SNEGSKA (reference sequence). The V segment lost 7 bases and the J segment 4 bases; nucleotides outside the gene matches: 5. The CDR3 is made up of 13 amino acids. The CDR3 bases are TGCAGTGGCAGGACAGGGGGCGGAGAGACCCAGTACTTC. Translation gives CSGRTGGGETQYF.

The CDR3 bases are TGCAGTGTGGGACTCGGGGAGCTGTTTTTT. Encoded protein: CSVGLGELFF. V and J are TRBV20-1 and TRBJ2-2; a possible D gene is TRBD2 (6 bases). The CDR3 consists of 10 residues. Trimming took 7 bases from V and 7 from J, leaving 7 bases between them. Germline-derived CDR1 and CDR2 are DFQATT and SNEGSKA (reference sequence).

This clonotype was observed once. V usage is TRBV10-3 and J usage is TRBJ2-7, with a weak D call TRBD2 (6 bases). From germline, CDR1 is ENHRY and CDR2 SYGVKD. V lost 9 bases, J lost 2 bases, and 17 bases lay in between. The CDR3 sequence is 14 residues long. CDR3 in amino acids: CAITPGDRTYEQYF. In DNA, the CDR3 is TGTGCCATAACCCCGGGGGACCGGACCTACGAGCAGTACTTC.

The rearrangement links TRBV6-1 to TRBJ1-1; no firm D call. The CDR3 spans 16 residues. The V and J ends lost 6 bases and 1 base respectively, with 18 bases between them. Germline V gene data show CDR1 as MNHNS and CDR2 as SASEGT. The CDR3 here is CASSPGIGSANTEAFF. The CDR3 DNA reads as TGTGCCAGCAGCCCCGGGATCGGGAGTGCGAACACTGAAGCTTTCTTT.

This chain links TRBV29-1 with TRBJ2-1; the match to TRBD2 covers 8 bases. V shed 7 bases and J 4 bases; nucleotides not matched to a gene: 9. This CDR3 is 14 amino acids long. Germline V CDR1 and CDR2: SQVTM, ANQGSEA. The CDR3 DNA reads as TGCAGCGCCGAAGGAGCGGGAGTTTACAATGAGCAGTTCTTC. Translating it yields CSAEGAGVYNEQFF.

This clonotype occurred a few times. This chain uses TRBV12-3 or TRBV12-4 with TRBJ2-3; unclear D gene. V shed 5 bases and J shed 6 bases, with 9 bases lying between them. The CDR3 covers 12 residues. The CDR3: CASSASIDTQYF. In DNA form, the CDR3 reads TGTGCCAGCAGTGCCTCTATCGATACGCAGTATTTT.

The chain employs TRBV12-3 or TRBV12-4 and TRBJ2-1, with 10 nucleotides matching TRBD2. This CDR3 is built from 14 residues. V was clipped by 3 bases and J by 10 bases; unmatched bases: 6. DNA of the CDR3: TGTGCCAGCAGTTTCCCTAGCGGGGGATTAGAGCAGTTCTTC. Protein sequence: CASSFPSGGLEQFF.

The CDR3: CASSLPKQTGGTTYEQYF. CDR3 nucleotide sequence: TGTGCCAGCAGTCTACCGAAACAAACAGGGGGAACAACCTACGAGCAGTACTTC. The chain couples TRBV28 to TRBJ2-7; TRBD1 aligns across 8 bases. The J segment lost 2 bases and the V segment lost 5 bases, leaving 17 bases of the junction unmatched. The CDR3 has 18 residues. Germline values: CDR1 MDHEN, CDR2 SYDVKM. The full variable domain, completed using reference TRBV28 and TRBJ2-7, is DVKVTQSSRYLVKRTGEKVFLECVQDMDHENMFWYRQDPGLGLRLIYFSYDVKMKEKGDIPEGYSVSREKKERFSLILESASTNQTSMYLCASSLPKQTGGTTYEQYFGPGTRLTVT.

The genes are TRBV5-1 and TRBJ2-3, with 8 bases that match TRBD2. The CDR3 sequence is 15 residues long. The germline CDR1 and CDR2 sequences are SGHRS and YFSETQ. Germline trimming cut 4 bases from V and 4 bases from J; bases unmatched to any gene: 8. The CDR3 sequence: CASSRLAGFADTQYF. Written as DNA, the CDR3 is TGCGCCAGCAGCAGGCTAGCGGGCTTCGCAGATACGCAGTATTTT.

This chain links TRBV4-3 with TRBJ2-2; TRBD1 might be the D (7 bases). The CDR3 runs to 15 residues. Germline values: CDR1 LGHNA, CDR2 YSLEER. V gave up 4 bases and J gave up 3 bases, with 12 bases separating them. CDR3 loop: CASSPGGLHTGELFF. The CDR3, as DNA: TGCGCCAGCAGCCCAGGGGGACTCCACACCGGGGAGCTGTTTTTT.

This clonotype was counted only a few times. The genes are TRBV12-3 or TRBV12-4 and TRBJ1-2, with 7 bases aligning to TRBD1. This CDR3 has 13 amino acids. With 2 bases clipped from V and 7 bases from J, the junction kept 4 bases outside the gene matches. Here the CDR3 reads CASSLRQGAGYTF. The DNA for the CDR3 is TGTGCCAGCAGTTTACGACAGGGCGCTGGCTACACCTTC.

V gene TRBV12-3 or TRBV12-4 combines with J gene TRBJ2-2, with 10 bases fitting TRBD2. The V segment lost 4 bases and the J segment 6 bases; nucleotides outside the gene matches: 5. The CDR3 extends over 15 amino acids. DNA for the CDR3: TGTGCCAGCAGTTCGGAGCGGGAGGGTGCCGGGGAGCTGTTTTTT. Encoded protein: CASSSEREGAGELFF.

This clonotype has a single count. This sequence joins TRBV20-1 and TRBJ2-1; the D gene is possibly TRBD2 (5 bases). Germline CDR1 reads DFQATT; CDR2 reads SNEGSKA (reference sequence). V was cut by 3 bases and J by 5 bases, with 17 bases left in between. The CDR3 contains 15 residues. CDR3 sequence: CSASQTGYEDNEQFF. As DNA, the CDR3 is TGCAGTGCTAGCCAGACGGGGTATGAGGACAATGAGCAGTTCTTC.

This clonotype showed up just a few times. The chain uses TRBV7-3 and TRBJ2-5, with 8 bases aligning to TRBD2. The CDR3 has 15 residues. The germline V gene encodes CDR1 SGHTA and CDR2 FQGTGA. With 2 bases clipped from V and 5 bases from J, the junction kept 7 bases outside the gene matches. CDR3 bases: TGTGCCAGCAGCTTATCGGGCGGGAGGCTGGAGACCCAGTACTTC. This encodes CASSLSGGRLETQYF.

This clonotype was seen more than once but under ten times. This rearrangement joins TRBV12-3 or TRBV12-4 to TRBJ1-1, with 9 bases lining up with TRBD1. This CDR3 has 14 amino acids. V lost 2 bases and J lost 6; bases outside the gene matches: 4. The CDR3 spells CASSLTGGESEAFF. CDR3 DNA sequence: TGTGCCAGCAGTTTAACAGGGGGCGAATCTGAAGCTTTCTTT.

The rearrangement uses TRBV4-3 and TRBJ2-3, with TRBD1 matching 7 bases. In germline, CDR1 is LGHNA, CDR2 YSLEER. The V and J ends lost 0 bases and 0 bases, in that order; junction bases with no gene match: 9. The CDR3 contains 18 residues. CDR3 in DNA: TGCGCCAGCAGCCAAGATCTGGTGACAGGGCCTAGCACAGATACGCAGTATTTT. Protein product: CASSQDLVTGPSTDTQYF.

This clonotype was seen a few times. The chain has TRBV15 and TRBJ2-7; D remains ambiguous. V was clipped by 0 bases and J by 0 bases, with 9 bases between them. The germline V gene encodes CDR1 LNHNV and CDR2 YYDKDF (reference sequence). CDR3 length: 15 residues. In DNA, the CDR3 is TGTGCCACCAGCAGAGATATGGGTCTCTCCTACGAGCAGTACTTC. Encoded protein: CATSRDMGLSYEQYF.

This clonotype was counted many times. The chain employs TRBV12-3 or TRBV12-4 and TRBJ2-3; maybe TRBD1 (6 bases). V dropped 5 bases and J dropped 3 bases, with 18 bases sitting between them. The CDR3 totals 16 residues. The CDR3 region is CASSPMDSRWTDTQYF. The CDR3, as DNA: TGTGCCAGCAGTCCCATGGACAGCAGGTGGACAGATACGCAGTATTTT.

V gene TRBV28 combines with J gene TRBJ1-3, with D maybe TRBD1 (5 bases). Germline V gene lookup returns CDR1 MDHEN and CDR2 SYDVKM. V lost 2 bases to trimming and J lost 1 base, with 18 bases between them. This CDR3 contains 18 residues. The CDR3 sequence is CASSLRGLSLVSGNTIYF. The CDR3 DNA sequence: TGTGCCAGCAGTTTAAGGGGATTATCCTTGGTTTCTGGAAACACCATATATTTT.

This clonotype was recorded many times. The V and J genes are TRBV18 and TRBJ2-7, with 9 bases aligning to TRBD2. Losses at the gene ends were 5 bases for V and 5 bases for J; bases not matched to a gene: 10. The germline gives CDR1 KGHSH, CDR2 LQKENI. The CDR3 has 15 amino acids. The CDR3 is CASSYQAGGRNEQYF. In DNA form, the CDR3 reads TGTGCCAGCTCATATCAGGCGGGAGGGCGCAACGAGCAGTACTTC.

This clonotype was seen only a few times. The rearrangement joins TRBV12-3 or TRBV12-4 to TRBJ1-3; D ambiguous. The CDR3 totals 13 residues. V lost 7 bases and J lost 0, with 7 bases in between. For the CDR3, the DNA is TGTGCCAGCACCGCTAACTCTGGAAACACCATATATTTT. It yields the protein CASTANSGNTIYF.

The V gene is TRBV5-1, the J gene TRBJ2-5; 7 bases match TRBD2. The V gene end was trimmed by 0 bases and the J gene end by 1 base; junction bases not matched to a gene: 9. In germline, CDR1 is SGHRS, CDR2 YFSETQ. The CDR3 totals 17 residues. The CDR3, as DNA: TGCGCCAGCAGCTTGGCCAGGTCTAGCGGAGCCCAAGAGACCCAGTACTTC. The encoded protein is CASSLARSSGAQETQYF.

This clonotype showed up just a few times. The V gene is TRBV6-4, the J gene TRBJ2-2, with a possible D match to TRBD2 (6 bases). V gave up 7 bases and J gave up 5 bases, with 14 bases separating them. This CDR3 has 14 residues. In germline, CDR1 is MRHNA, CDR2 SNTAGT. The CDR3 DNA reads TGTGCCAGCAAATCCTCGGGGACTACCGGGGAGCTGTTTTTT. Translation gives CASKSSGTTGELFF.

This chain links TRBV20-1 with TRBJ2-5, with 9 nucleotides matching TRBD2. Germline values: CDR1 DFQATT, CDR2 SNEGSKA (reference sequence). V was pared by 1 base and J by 1 base, with 4 bases of the junction left unmatched. This CDR3 contains 15 residues. Written as DNA, the CDR3 is TGCAGTGCTAGAGTGCGGGGGGGGGCCCAAGAGACCCAGTACTTC. Translating gives CSARVRGGAQETQYF.

This clonotype showed up just a few times. This chain links TRBV28 with TRBJ2-7; D not certain. The CDR3 runs 13 residues. V was pared by 7 bases and J by 2 bases, with 12 bases between. The germline gives CDR1 MDHEN, CDR2 SYDVKM. Here the CDR3 DNA reads TGTGCCAGCACTATTGGCCCCACCTACGAGCAGTACTTC. Protein: CASTIGPTYEQYF.